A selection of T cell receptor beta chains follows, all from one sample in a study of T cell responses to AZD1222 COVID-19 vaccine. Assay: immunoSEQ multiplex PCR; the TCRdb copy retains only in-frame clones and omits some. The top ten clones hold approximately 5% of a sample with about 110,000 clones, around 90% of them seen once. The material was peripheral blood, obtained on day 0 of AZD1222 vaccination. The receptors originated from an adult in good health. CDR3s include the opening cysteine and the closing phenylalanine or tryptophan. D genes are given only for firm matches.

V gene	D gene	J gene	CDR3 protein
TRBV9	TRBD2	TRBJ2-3	CASGLAHDTQYF
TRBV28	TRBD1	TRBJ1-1	CASSSPTGVRTEAFF
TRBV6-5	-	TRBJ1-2	CASSRQSNYGYTF
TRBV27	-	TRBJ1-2	CASSFERDGGYTF
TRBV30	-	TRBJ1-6	CAWRHNSPLHF
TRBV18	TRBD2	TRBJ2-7	CASSPGTSGTEQYF
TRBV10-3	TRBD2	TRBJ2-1	CAIRETSGGTNEQFF
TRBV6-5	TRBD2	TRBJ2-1	CASSYGTSRNEQFF
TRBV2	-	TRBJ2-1	CASFWYNEQFF
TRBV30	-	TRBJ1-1	CAWSMGGGTEAFF